These 21 T cell receptor beta chains share one sample of origin, sequenced in a study of blood T cell repertoires in COVID-19. Using immunoSEQ multiplex PCR, the repertoire was profiled, and TCRdb retains in-frame clones only, with some absent. The repertoire holds 200,000 to 250,000 clones, about 90% seen once, with approximately 12% in the top ten. The source material was peripheral blood. All receptors derive from a woman younger than 30 who had recovered from COVID-19.

The genes are TRBV27 and TRBJ1-2; 8 nucleotides match TRBD1. The germline gives CDR1 MNHEY, CDR2 SMNVEV (reference sequence). The CDR3 extends over 17 amino acids. Trimming took 0 bases from V and 0 from J; bases not matched to a gene: 6. The CDR3, as DNA: TGTGCCAGCAGTTTATCATCGGGACAGGTAGCTAACTATGGCTACACCTTC. This sequence encodes CASSLSSGQVANYGYTF.

The J gene is TRBJ2-7, the V gene TRBV10-1, with D perhaps matching TRBD2 (5 bases). Per germline, CDR1 WNHNN and CDR2 SYGVQD (reference sequence). The V gene lost 5 bases and the J gene lost 8 bases, with 16 bases spanning the gap. This CDR3 spans 13 amino acids. CDR3 coding DNA: TGCGCCAGCAGTATTAAGGGCAGCGGTAAGCAGTACTTC. Translated: CASSIKGSGKQYF.

The chain recombines TRBV30 with TRBJ2-7; the D gene is possibly TRBD2 (7 bases). This CDR3 contains 14 residues. The germline V gene encodes CDR1 GTSNPN and CDR2 SVGIG (reference sequence). Trimming took off 0 bases at V and 3 bases at J, with 12 bases between the two ends. The CDR3 region has the DNA TGTGCCTGGAGTGTACAGGGCGGGGGCTACGAGCAGTACTTC. It codes for CAWSVQGGGYEQYF.

This clone has a handful of counts. The rearrangement joins TRBV7-9 to TRBJ1-2; perhaps TRBD1 as D (5 bases). Per the germline V gene, CDR1 is SEHNR and CDR2 is FQNEAQ (reference sequence). This CDR3 has 12 residues. Trimming took 8 bases from V and 2 from J, leaving 9 bases between them. CDR3 coding DNA: TGTGCCAGCGGGGCGTTCAACTATGGCTACACCTTC. Translating it yields CASGAFNYGYTF.

This CDR3 reads CASSTPPGDEQYF. The DNA of the CDR3 is TGTGCCAGCAGCACTCCCCCGGGGGACGAGCAGTACTTC. The chain couples TRBV14 to TRBJ2-7; D is possibly TRBD2 (6 bases). Germline-derived CDR1 and CDR2 are SGHDN and FVKESK. This CDR3 spans 13 amino acids. Trimming left V 5 bases short and J 5 bases short, with 13 bases between.

This chain links TRBV5-6 with TRBJ2-7; possibly TRBD2 for D (5 bases). The ends were cut back, 4 bases at V and 6 bases at J, with 14 bases in the middle. Germline V gene sequence: CDR1 SGHDT, CDR2 YYEEEE. CDR3 size: 13 residues. CDR3 in DNA: TGTGCCAGCAGCGTTCCCCTAGCCTCCGAGCAGTACTTC. It encodes CASSVPLASEQYF.

V is TRBV19 and J is TRBJ2-4; 7 nucleotides align to TRBD2. Germline V gives CDR1 LNHDA, CDR2 SQIVND (reference sequence). The CDR3 extends over 18 amino acids. V gave up 6 bases and J gave up 3 bases; unmatched junction bases: 17. For the CDR3, the DNA is TGTGCCAGTAGCAGACTAGCAGCCACCCTCTTGGACAAAAACATTCAGTACTTC. Translation gives CASSRLAATLLDKNIQYF.

V gene TRBV11-2 combines with J gene TRBJ1-1, with 7 bases matching TRBD1. After removal of 4 bases from V and 2 bases from J, the junction contained 10 bases not matched to a gene. The CDR3 extends over 16 amino acids. Germline V gives CDR1 SGHAT, CDR2 FQNNGV. CDR3 nucleotides: TGTGCCAGCAGCTACCCACCACAGGGGCAAAACACTGAAGCTTTCTTT. Translated: CASSYPPQGQNTEAFF. The variable domain in full, completed from reference TRBV11-2 and TRBJ1-1, reads EAGVAQSPRYKIIEKRQSVAFWCNPISGHATLYWYQQILGQGPKLLIQFQNNGVVDDSQLPKDRFSAERLKGVDSTLKIQPAKLEDSAVYLCASSYPPQGQNTEAFFGQGTRLTVV.

The table lists this clone with a count of one. The chain has TRBV4-2 and TRBJ2-5, with 7 nucleotides matching TRBD1. The germline gives CDR1 LGHNA, CDR2 YNFKEQ. The junction had 3 bases not matched to a gene; V was cut back by 4 bases and J by 7 bases. The CDR3 contains 12 residues. The CDR3 loop is CASSPPGGTQYF. Here the CDR3 DNA reads TGTGCCAGCAGCCCCCCAGGGGGGACCCAGTACTTC.

J is TRBJ1-2 and V is TRBV4-1; a weak D match, TRBD1 (5 bases). Deletions cut 5 bases from V and 4 bases from J, with 14 bases between. The CDR3 loop spans 14 amino acids. In germline, CDR1 is MGHRA, CDR2 YSYEKL. The CDR3 DNA is TGCGCCAGCAGCACGGAGTGGAGGGGCTATGGCTACACCTTC. As protein: CASSTEWRGYGYTF.

The chain recombines TRBV7-2 with TRBJ1-3; D not resolved. The ends were cut back, 0 bases at V and 2 bases at J, with 17 bases in the middle. There are 18 residues in the CDR3. Germline V lookup: CDR1 SGHTA, CDR2 FQGNSA. The CDR3 here is CASSLATPVQDAGNTIYF. The CDR3 DNA follows: TGTGCCAGCAGCTTAGCGACGCCGGTCCAGGATGCTGGAAACACCATATATTTT.

This chain uses TRBV30 with TRBJ2-7; 8 bases fit TRBD2. CDR1 and CDR2 (germline): GTSNPN, SVGIG (reference sequence). This CDR3 has 12 amino acids. J gave up 3 bases and V 5 bases, and 3 bases lay outside the gene matches. CDR3 residues: CAWLSGSYEQYF. DNA of the CDR3: TGTGCCTGGTTGAGCGGGAGCTACGAGCAGTACTTC.

The chain carries TRBV5-6 and TRBJ1-1; D gene unclear. Germline CDR1 and CDR2: SGHDT and YYEEEE. Trimming removed 2 bases at V and 4 bases at J, with 15 bases between. This CDR3 contains 15 residues. CDR3 coding DNA: TGTGCCAGCAGCTTTCCAAGCCTGACTGGCACTGAAGCTTTCTTT. Translation: CASSFPSLTGTEAFF.

V is TRBV7-6 and J is TRBJ1-1; 8 bases are shared with TRBD1. The V gene end was trimmed by 0 bases and the J gene end by 5 bases; junction bases not matched to a gene: 8. The CDR3 loop spans 16 amino acids. Germline V gene sequence: CDR1 SGHVS, CDR2 FNYEAQ. The CDR3 DNA follows: TGTGCCAGCAGCTTAGCGTTAGGACAGGGTCGGACTGAAGCTTTCTTT. Amino acid sequence: CASSLALGQGRTEAFF.

This chain uses TRBV18 with TRBJ1-1; D is undetermined. The CDR3 is made up of 14 amino acids. V lost 6 bases, J lost 0 bases, and 11 bases lay in between. Germline assignment: CDR1 KGHSH and CDR2 LQKENI. The CDR3 loop is CASSPLALNTEAFF. The CDR3 nucleotides read TGTGCCAGCTCTCCGCTAGCACTGAACACTGAAGCTTTCTTT.

This chain links TRBV5-1 with TRBJ2-7; D is perhaps TRBD1 (6 bases). This CDR3 comprises 17 residues. The germline CDR1 and CDR2 sequences are SGHRS and YFSETQ. The V end was cut by 2 bases, the J end by 5 bases, with 23 bases between. This CDR3 reads CASSLNQPGTKPDEQYF. In DNA form, the CDR3 reads TGCGCCAGCAGCTTAAATCAACCCGGGACAAAGCCGGACGAGCAGTACTTC.

The CDR3 here is CASSYTGTGVWPQHF. CDR3 sequence (DNA): TGTGCCAGCAGTTACACCGGGACAGGGGTTTGGCCCCAGCATTTT. The chain employs TRBV6-2 or TRBV6-3 and TRBJ1-5; the match to TRBD1 covers 10 bases. Trimming took 2 bases from V and 9 from J; bases not matched to a gene: 7. Germline CDR1 MNHEY, CDR2 SVGEGT. The CDR3 consists of 15 residues.

The chain is built from TRBV23-1 and TRBJ1-5, with D tentatively TRBD1 (6 bases). TRBV23-1 counts as an open reading frame of uncertain function. Trimming took off 0 bases at V and 6 bases at J, with 15 bases between the two ends. The CDR3 covers 16 residues. This CDR3 is CASSQSSIGGRQPQHF. CDR3 in DNA: TGCGCCAGCAGTCAATCGAGTATTGGGGGCCGTCAGCCCCAGCATTTT.

This chain joins TRBV14 and TRBJ2-1; D is possibly TRBD1 (5 bases). The CDR3 length is 14 residues. Trimming pared 4 bases from V and 7 bases from J, leaving 14 bases between. Germline CDR1 reads SGHDN; CDR2 reads FVKESK. The CDR3 DNA reads TGTGCCAGCAGCCCCTTGGCAGGGAAGAATGAGCAGTTCTTC. Encoded protein: CASSPLAGKNEQFF.

V is TRBV21-1 and J is TRBJ1-1; TRBD1, the table's D call, was not compared with the DNA. TRBV21-1 is marked as a pseudogene. The CDR3 sequence is 15 residues long. CDR3 DNA: TGTGCCAGCAGCAATCCGGACAGGTCCCTCACTGAAGCTTTCTTT. Translating it yields CASSNPDRSLTEAFF.

This clone was seen a handful of times. The chain has TRBV7-2 and TRBJ2-5; TRBD2 agrees at 9 bases. The CDR3 loop spans 17 amino acids. J gave up 4 bases and V 3 bases, and 12 bases lay outside the gene matches. CDR1 is SGHTA and CDR2 is FQGNSA in the germline V gene. The CDR3 reads CASSLYPAGGSGETQYF. CDR3 DNA: TGTGCCAGCAGCTTGTATCCAGCGGGAGGTTCAGGAGAGACCCAGTACTTC.